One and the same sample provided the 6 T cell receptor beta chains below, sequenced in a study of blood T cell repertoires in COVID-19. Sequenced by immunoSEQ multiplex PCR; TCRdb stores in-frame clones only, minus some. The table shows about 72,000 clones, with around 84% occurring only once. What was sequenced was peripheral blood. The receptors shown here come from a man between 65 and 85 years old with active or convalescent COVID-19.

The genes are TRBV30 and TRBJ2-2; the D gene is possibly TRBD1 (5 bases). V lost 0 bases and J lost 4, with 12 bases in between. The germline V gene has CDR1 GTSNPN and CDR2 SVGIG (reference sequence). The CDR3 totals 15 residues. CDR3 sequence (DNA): TGTGCCTGGAGTGTATTCTCTGGGGCCACCGGGGAGCTGTTTTTT. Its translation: CAWSVFSGATGELFF.

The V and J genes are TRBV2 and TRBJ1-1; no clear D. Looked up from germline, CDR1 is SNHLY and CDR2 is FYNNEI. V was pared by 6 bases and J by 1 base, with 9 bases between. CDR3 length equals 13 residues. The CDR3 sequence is CASRGGSNTEAFF. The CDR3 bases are TGTGCCAGCAGGGGAGGGTCGAACACTGAAGCTTTCTTT.

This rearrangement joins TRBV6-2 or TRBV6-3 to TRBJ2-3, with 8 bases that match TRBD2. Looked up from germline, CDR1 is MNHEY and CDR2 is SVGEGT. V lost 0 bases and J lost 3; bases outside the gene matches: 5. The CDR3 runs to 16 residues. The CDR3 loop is CASSYSGASGTDTQYF. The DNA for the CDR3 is TGTGCCAGCAGTTACTCGGGGGCTAGCGGGACAGATACGCAGTATTTT.

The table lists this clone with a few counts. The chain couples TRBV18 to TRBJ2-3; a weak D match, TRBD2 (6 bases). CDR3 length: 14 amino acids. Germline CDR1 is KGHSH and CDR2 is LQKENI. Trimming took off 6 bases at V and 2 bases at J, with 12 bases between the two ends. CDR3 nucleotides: TGTGCCAGCTCCGGAGGGCAGTACACAGATACGCAGTATTTT. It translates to CASSGGQYTDTQYF.

CDR3 nucleotide sequence: TGCGCCAGCAGCTTTTTAGGTAGCGGGAGGGCCCTCGAAACAGATACGCAGTATTTT. Translating it yields CASSFLGSGRALETDTQYF. The chain uses TRBV5-1 and TRBJ2-3, with 11 nucleotides matching TRBD2. Germline V lookup: CDR1 SGHRS, CDR2 YFSETQ. V shed 2 bases and J 3 bases; nucleotides not matched to a gene: 14. This CDR3 is built from 19 residues.

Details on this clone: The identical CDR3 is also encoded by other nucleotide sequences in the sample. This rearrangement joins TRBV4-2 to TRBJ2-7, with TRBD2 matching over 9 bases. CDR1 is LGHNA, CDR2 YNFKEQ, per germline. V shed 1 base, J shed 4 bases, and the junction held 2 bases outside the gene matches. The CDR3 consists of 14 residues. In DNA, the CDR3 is TGTGCCAGCAGCCAAGGCCTAGCGGGGTACGAGCAGTACTTC. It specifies CASSQGLAGYEQYF.